The 17 T cell receptor beta chains below all came from one sample that was sequenced in a study of blood T cell repertoires in COVID-19. The assay was immunoSEQ multiplex PCR, and TCRdb's table has in-frame clones only and misses some. The repertoire includes hundreds of thousands of clones, 85% to 90% of them detected once, and roughly 0.99% sits in the top ten. The sequencing sample was made of PBMCs or T cells enriched from blood (not recorded which). These receptors were obtained from a man aged 18 to 30 who had recovered from COVID-19.

The gene calls are TRBV15 and TRBJ1-1; 9 bases agree with TRBD1. The V and J ends lost 2 bases and 6 bases, in that order; junction bases with no gene match: 10. This CDR3 has 16 amino acids. The germline V gene has CDR1 LNHNV and CDR2 YYDKDF (reference sequence). CDR3 DNA: TGTGCCACCAGCAGACGTCCGGGACAGGGTCTTGCTGAAGCTTTCTTT. This gives the protein CATSRRPGQGLAEAFF.

The chain couples TRBV7-3 to TRBJ1-1; D remains ambiguous. Germline values: CDR1 SGHTA, CDR2 FQGTGA. V was cut by 1 base and J by 1 base, with 7 bases left in between. This CDR3 spans 14 amino acids. This CDR3 is CASSLIAGNTEAFF. DNA for the CDR3: TGTGCCAGCAGCTTAATAGCGGGGAACACTGAAGCTTTCTTT.

The chain carries TRBV16 and TRBJ1-2; D is unclear. The V and J ends lost 1 base and 6 bases respectively, with 3 bases between them. CDR1 is KGHSY and CDR2 is FQNENV in the germline V gene. There are 11 residues in the CDR3. Written as DNA, the CDR3 is TGTGCCAGCAGCCAATTTAATGGCTACACCTTC. It translates to CASSQFNGYTF.

The V call is TRBV9, the J call TRBJ2-1; D is unclear. Per germline, CDR1 SGDLS and CDR2 YYNGEE. V was pared by 2 bases and J by 10 bases, with 7 bases between. The CDR3 consists of 11 residues. CDR3 residues: CASSVSREQFF. The CDR3 nucleotides read TGTGCCAGCAGCGTCAGTCGCGAGCAGTTCTTC.

This clone was observed once. This chain joins TRBV5-4 and TRBJ2-2; no clear D gene. V lost 4 bases and J lost 4, with 14 bases in between. CDR1 SGHNT and CDR2 YYREEE come from the germline V gene (reference sequence). This CDR3 is 15 amino acids long. CDR3 coding DNA: TGTGCCAGCAGCCGCGGTGAGGCGATCACCGGGGAGCTGTTTTTT. Translation gives CASSRGEAITGELFF.

V and J are TRBV4-1 and TRBJ1-5, with D perhaps TRBD1 (6 bases). The CDR3 is 16 amino acids. Germline CDR1 reads MGHRA; CDR2 reads YSYEKL. The ends were cut back, 0 bases at V and 2 bases at J, with 11 bases in the middle. CDR3 loop: CASSQDRGFRNQPQHF. The CDR3 bases are TGCGCCAGCAGCCAAGACAGGGGATTCCGCAATCAGCCCCAGCATTTT.

The chain couples TRBV24-1 to TRBJ1-2, with D tentatively TRBD1 (5 bases). V gave up 5 bases and J gave up 10 bases, with 13 bases separating them. Germline values: CDR1 KGHDR, CDR2 SFDVKD. The CDR3 is made up of 12 amino acids. In nucleotides, the CDR3 is TGTGCCACCAGTGTTTGGGGGAGGGACTACACCTTC. This encodes CATSVWGRDYTF.

V and J are TRBV28 and TRBJ1-2; D is ambiguous. The germline V and J ends were trimmed by 4 bases and 6 bases, with 12 bases remaining between them. The germline V gene encodes CDR1 MDHEN and CDR2 SYDVKM. CDR3 length: 13 residues. The CDR3 DNA sequence: TGTGCCAGCAGTTCCTGGCAGAGGGATGGCTACACCTTC. This codes for CASSSWQRDGYTF.

This clone was counted a single time. This chain uses TRBV9 with TRBJ2-3; weak D call: TRBD2 (6 bases). Trimming took 1 base from V and 4 from J, leaving 22 bases between them. Per germline, CDR1 SGDLS and CDR2 YYNGEE. The CDR3 spans 18 residues. CDR3: CASSVKGVRAGSSDTQYF. The CDR3 DNA is TGTGCCAGCAGCGTAAAAGGCGTCCGGGCGGGATCTTCAGATACGCAGTATTTT.

This clone was found once. The chain carries TRBV7-9 and TRBJ1-1; D is unresolved. Trimming pared 1 base from V and 5 bases from J, leaving 11 bases between. This CDR3 spans 14 amino acids. Germline CDR1 SEHNR, CDR2 FQNEAQ (reference sequence). The CDR3 nucleotides are TGTGCCAGCAGCTTAGGTCCGGGGTGGACTGAAGCTTTCTTT. Encoded protein: CASSLGPGWTEAFF.

This chain links TRBV19 with TRBJ2-3, with 9 bases that match TRBD2. The germline CDR1 and CDR2 sequences are LNHDA and SQIVND (reference sequence). The CDR3 has 15 residues. V trimming: 2 bases; J trimming: 3 bases; junction bases outside the gene matches: 3. Written as DNA, the CDR3 is TGTGCCAGTAGTATAATCACTAGCGGGACAGATACGCAGTATTTT. Its translation is CASSIITSGTDTQYF.

This clone is a singleton in its sample. The chain links TRBV11-3 to TRBJ2-7; 8 bases align to TRBD2. The J segment lost 4 bases and the V segment lost 4 bases, leaving 18 bases of the junction unmatched. The germline V gene encodes CDR1 SGHNT and CDR2 YENEEA. The CDR3 length is 18 residues. The CDR3 reads CASSSIRAPGLGVYEQYF. CDR3 in DNA: TGTGCCAGCAGCTCGATCAGAGCACCGGGACTAGGCGTTTACGAGCAGTACTTC.

This sequence joins TRBV11-3 and TRBJ1-2; a weak D match, TRBD1 (5 bases). Trimming removed 2 bases at V and 4 bases at J, with 20 bases between. This CDR3 comprises 17 residues. Germline V lookup: CDR1 SGHNT, CDR2 YENEEA. The CDR3 sequence: CASSLFLGVRTSYGYTF. In DNA form, the CDR3 reads TGTGCCAGCAGCTTATTTCTAGGGGTTCGTACTTCCTATGGCTACACCTTC.

This clone was counted a few times. The chain joins TRBV27 to TRBJ2-7, with TRBD2 identical over 8 bases. Germline V gene data show CDR1 as MNHEY and CDR2 as SMNVEV (reference sequence). The CDR3 is 15 residues long. V was clipped by 2 bases and J by 0 bases; unmatched bases: 3. The DNA of the CDR3 is TGTGCCAGCAGTTTAGGCGGGAGGAGCTCCTACGAGCAGTACTTC. This sequence encodes CASSLGGRSSYEQYF.

V usage is TRBV7-2 and J usage is TRBJ1-5, with 9 bases matching TRBD1. Per the germline V gene, CDR1 is SGHTA and CDR2 is FQGNSA. The CDR3 loop spans 14 amino acids. V dropped 6 bases and J dropped 2; count of bases not matched to a gene: 2. The CDR3 DNA follows: TGTGCCAGCAGTGGACAGGGGCGCAATCAGCCCCAGCATTTT. Translating gives CASSGQGRNQPQHF. The full variable domain, with the rest looked up from reference TRBV7-2 and TRBJ1-5, is GAGVSQSPSNKVTEKGKDVELRCDPISGHTALYWYRQSLGQGLEFLIYFQGNSAPDKSGLPSDRFSAERTGGSVSTLTIQRTQQEDSAVYLCASSGQGRNQPQHFGDGTRLSIL.

The chain links TRBV27 to TRBJ2-7; 7 bases match TRBD1. The CDR3 is made up of 15 amino acids. The germline CDR1 and CDR2 sequences are MNHEY and SMNVEV (reference sequence). The V segment lost 4 bases and the J segment 3 bases; nucleotides outside the gene matches: 9. The CDR3 protein is CASSSGQEQFYEQYF. CDR3 nucleotide sequence: TGTGCCAGCAGTTCTGGACAGGAACAATTCTACGAGCAGTACTTC.

The rearrangement uses TRBV27 and TRBJ1-1; 7 positions match TRBD1. The V gene's germline CDR1 is MNHEY and CDR2 SMNVEV (reference sequence). The CDR3 extends over 14 amino acids. With V trimmed by 3 bases and J by 4 bases, 5 bases remained unmatched. The CDR3 nucleotides are TGTGCCAGCAGTTTGACAGGGAAAAGCACTGAAGCTTTCTTT. Protein product: CASSLTGKSTEAFF.